This TCR beta chain comes out of a study of radiation and T cells in renal cell carcinoma. The time point here: blood 2 weeks post-SBRT. Treatment here: 15 Gy SBRT to primary tumor, nephrectomy 4 weeks later. Produced via immunoSEQ multiplex PCR; TCRdb's table is partial and in-frame only. The sample holds some 120,000 clones, roughly 77% seen once. Sequences were derived from blood, sampled from a patient whose treatment included radiotherapy and nephrectomy. This clonotype originated in a woman aged 55-69 years with renal cell carcinoma.

The CDR3 DNA is TGTGCCAGCAGCCCCAGACTAGCGGGGGTCGATACGCAGTATTTT. Its protein is CASSPRLAGVDTQYF. This chain joins TRBV5-5 and TRBJ2-3, with TRBD2 matching over 12 bases. Per the germline V gene, CDR1 is SGHKS and CDR2 is YYEKEE (reference sequence). The V and J ends lost 4 bases and 6 bases, in that order; junction bases with no gene match: 6. CDR3 length: 15 residues.